Shown below are 29 T cell receptor beta chains from a single sample sequenced in a study of blood T cell repertoires in COVID-19. Profiling relied on immunoSEQ multiplex PCR, and the TCRdb table lists in-frame clones only, not all of them. The sample holds almost 500,000 clones; roughly nine tenths are singletons and the top ten take around 8%. Source material: PBMCs or T cells enriched from blood (not recorded which). The receptors were gathered from an older woman who had recovered from COVID-19.

The rearrangement joins TRBV6-5 to TRBJ1-5; D is undetermined. Germline CDR1 and CDR2: MNHEY and SVGAGI. The CDR3 is made up of 10 amino acids. V lost 10 bases and J 9 bases, leaving 10 bases between the germline ends. CDR3 DNA sequence: TGTGCCACCAACTATCCGCCCCAGCATTTT. Translated, it gives CATNYPPQHF.

The V gene is TRBV11-2, the J gene TRBJ1-1, with TRBD1 identical over 7 bases. With 3 bases clipped from V and 7 bases from J, the junction kept 5 bases outside the gene matches. The CDR3 sequence is 13 residues long. Germline-derived CDR1 and CDR2 are SGHAT and FQNNGV. CDR3 nucleotides: TGTGCCAGCAGCTTCGGGACAGACGGTGAAGCTTTCTTT. This codes for CASSFGTDGEAFF.

The chain is built from TRBV5-4 and TRBJ2-3; D gene uncertain. Deletions cut 2 bases from V and 4 bases from J, with 5 bases between. The germline gives CDR1 SGHNT, CDR2 YYREEE (reference sequence). The CDR3 runs to 12 residues. The DNA of the CDR3 is TGTGCCAGCAGCTTATATTCAGATACGCAGTATTTT. It is translated as CASSLYSDTQYF.

The CDR3 nucleotides are TGTGCCAGCAGCCCCACTCGTCCGGGACAGGGGGCGAGGGTTGCTGAAGCTTTCTTT. Encoded protein: CASSPTRPGQGARVAEAFF. The chain carries TRBV3-1 (or the pseudogene TRBV3-2) and TRBJ1-1; 12 positions match TRBD1. The CDR3 runs 19 residues. The germline V gene has CDR1 LGHDT and CDR2 YNNKEL (reference sequence). The ends lost 4 bases at V and 6 bases at J; junction bases unmatched: 18.

This clone showed up just a few times. The V call is TRBV12-5, the J call TRBJ2-6; D gene ambiguous. V lost 0 bases and J 2 bases, leaving 8 bases between the germline ends. The CDR3 consists of 16 residues. The germline V gene encodes CDR1 LGHNT and CDR2 FRNRAP. CDR3 in DNA: TGTGCTAGTGGTTTGGTAACGGTACCTGGGGCCAACGTCCTGACTTTC. This encodes CASGLVTVPGANVLTF.

The rearrangement links TRBV3-1 (or the pseudogene TRBV3-2) to TRBJ2-1, with TRBD1 matching 10 bases. Trimming at V came to 4 bases and at J to 6 bases, leaving 6 bases not matched to a gene. The CDR3 extends over 15 amino acids. Germline V gene lookup returns CDR1 LGHDT and CDR2 YNNKEL (reference sequence). CDR3 sequence reads: CASSRGTGASNEQFF. CDR3 nucleotides: TGTGCCAGCAGCCGCGGGACAGGGGCGTCCAATGAGCAGTTCTTC.

The chain is built from TRBV27 and TRBJ2-5, with 13 bases identical to TRBD2. The V segment lost 2 bases and the J segment 4 bases; nucleotides outside the gene matches: 7. Looked up from germline, CDR1 is MNHEY and CDR2 is SMNVEV (reference sequence). The CDR3 sequence is 17 residues long. CDR3 region: CASSLLGTSGVRETQYF. CDR3 coding DNA: TGTGCCAGCAGTTTACTAGGGACTAGCGGGGTGAGAGAGACCCAGTACTTC.

The V and J genes are TRBV25-1 and TRBJ2-7; 12 nucleotides agree with TRBD2. V shed 6 bases and J 6 bases; nucleotides not matched to a gene: 9. Germline values: CDR1 MGHDK, CDR2 SYGVNS. The CDR3 loop spans 15 amino acids. CDR3 loop: CASSDPSGGAGEQYF. The CDR3 nucleotides are TGTGCCAGCAGCGACCCTAGCGGGGGGGCTGGCGAGCAGTACTTC.

This chain joins TRBV25-1 and TRBJ1-4; perhaps TRBD1 as D (5 bases). Trimming pared 0 bases from V and 8 bases from J, leaving 13 bases between. The CDR3 is 15 residues long. Germline V gives CDR1 MGHDK, CDR2 SYGVNS. The CDR3 spells CASSEYKLGQEKLFF. CDR3 coding DNA: TGTGCCAGCAGTGAATATAAGCTGGGGCAGGAAAAACTGTTTTTT.

V gene TRBV5-1 combines with J gene TRBJ1-5; 7 bases fit TRBD1. Losses at the gene ends were 3 bases for V and 4 bases for J; bases not matched to a gene: 4. This CDR3 has 14 amino acids. The germline gives CDR1 SGHRS, CDR2 YFSETQ. This chain's CDR3 is CASSSGTANQPQHF. The DNA of the CDR3 is TGCGCCAGCAGCTCCGGGACAGCTAATCAGCCCCAGCATTTT.

The chain has TRBV23-1 and TRBJ2-6; TRBD1 matches at 8 bases. TRBV23-1 is assigned to the ORF class and has an uncertain function. V lost 0 bases and J lost 4; bases outside the gene matches: 11. The CDR3 length is 19 residues. DNA of the CDR3: TGCGCCAGCAGTCAATCCGGGACAGGTCCCCTTAGAGGGGCCAACGTCCTGACTTTC. Translating gives CASSQSGTGPLRGANVLTF.

V and J are TRBV6-5 and TRBJ1-4; 8 positions agree with TRBD1. The CDR3 loop spans 15 amino acids. V lost 2 bases to trimming and J lost 10 bases; unmatched junction nucleotides: 9. The V gene's germline CDR1 is MNHEY and CDR2 SVGAGI. In DNA form, the CDR3 reads TGTGCCAGCAGTTACAGCGGACAGGGACGCGCAAAACTGTTTTTT. It encodes CASSYSGQGRAKLFF.

J is TRBJ1-4 and V is TRBV2, with D maybe TRBD1 (5 bases). CDR1 is SNHLY and CDR2 is FYNNEI in the germline V gene. The germline V and J ends were trimmed by 2 bases and 6 bases, with 7 bases remaining between them. The CDR3 totals 13 residues. The CDR3 region is CASSELRDEKLFF. The CDR3 DNA sequence: TGTGCCAGCAGTGAACTCAGGGATGAAAAACTGTTTTTT.

V is TRBV19 and J is TRBJ1-2; D is uncertain. The CDR3 spans 16 residues. Germline V gene lookup returns CDR1 LNHDA and CDR2 SQIVND (reference sequence). Trimming stripped 3 bases from V and 0 bases from J, with 14 bases between. This CDR3 is CASSISYPGANYGYTF. The CDR3 region has the DNA TGTGCCAGTAGTATCTCATATCCGGGTGCTAACTATGGCTACACCTTC.

The chain has TRBV6-5 and TRBJ2-2; D remains ambiguous. The CDR3 is made up of 15 amino acids. Per the germline V gene, CDR1 is MNHEY and CDR2 is SVGAGI. V was cut by 4 bases and J by 0 bases, with 9 bases left in between. The CDR3 protein is CASSFEAANTGELFF. CDR3 coding DNA: TGTGCCAGCAGTTTCGAGGCGGCGAACACCGGGGAGCTGTTTTTT.

The chain carries TRBV6-5 and TRBJ2-7; 9 nucleotides match TRBD1. The CDR3 consists of 15 residues. CDR1 is MNHEY, CDR2 SVGAGI, per germline. The V gene end was trimmed by 2 bases and the J gene end by 4 bases; junction bases not matched to a gene: 6. CDR3 in amino acids: CASSYQGQGLYEQYF. The CDR3 DNA sequence: TGTGCCAGCAGTTACCAGGGACAGGGATTATACGAGCAGTACTTC.

The chain employs TRBV14 and TRBJ1-6; 8 bases match TRBD1. CDR1 is SGHDN and CDR2 is FVKESK in the germline V gene. The CDR3 contains 15 residues. The trim removed 4 bases at V and 7 bases at J, leaving 6 bases unmatched. The CDR3 coding sequence is TGTGCCAGCAGCCTATTTACAGGGGGGAATTCACCCCTCCACTTT. This encodes CASSLFTGGNSPLHF.

J is TRBJ2-1 and V is TRBV13; possible D gene TRBD1, 6 bases. V dropped 0 bases and J dropped 4 bases, with 10 bases sitting between them. The germline V gene encodes CDR1 PRHDT and CDR2 FYEKMQ (reference sequence). The CDR3 totals 15 residues. CDR3 nucleotides: TGTGCCAGCAGCTTAGGACAGGGAGAATACAATGAGCAGTTCTTC. Encoded protein: CASSLGQGEYNEQFF.

The V call is TRBV3-1 (or the pseudogene TRBV3-2), the J call TRBJ2-5, with TRBD2 identical over 9 bases. Germline CDR1 and CDR2: LGHDT and YNNKEL (reference sequence). The CDR3 spans 16 residues. The junction had 5 bases not matched to a gene; V was cut back by 1 base and J by 2 bases. Here the CDR3 reads CASSQGGLAGQETQYF. The CDR3 bases are TGTGCCAGCAGCCAAGGGGGGCTAGCGGGGCAAGAGACCCAGTACTTC.

This clone was found once. The rearrangement uses TRBV27 and TRBJ2-7; tentatively, D is TRBD2 (6 bases). CDR1 and CDR2 (germline): MNHEY, SMNVEV (reference sequence). The CDR3 has 13 amino acids. Trimming took off 3 bases at V and 3 bases at J, with 9 bases between the two ends. The CDR3 spells CASSFGGVYEQYF. Here the CDR3 DNA reads TGTGCCAGCAGTTTTGGAGGGGTCTACGAGCAGTACTTC.

V and J are TRBV15 and TRBJ1-2, with 12 bases identical to TRBD1. With 2 bases clipped from V and 3 bases from J, the junction kept 7 bases outside the gene matches. The CDR3 is 17 residues long. Per germline, CDR1 LNHNV and CDR2 YYDKDF (reference sequence). CDR3 residues: CATSRLPGQGAHYGYTF. As DNA, the CDR3 is TGTGCCACCAGCAGACTTCCGGGACAGGGGGCTCACTATGGCTACACCTTC.

This clone was counted once. The rearrangement links TRBV10-2 to TRBJ1-1; TRBD1 agrees at 10 bases. The CDR3 is made up of 16 amino acids. Trimming at V came to 3 bases and at J to 5 bases, leaving 9 bases not matched to a gene. Germline CDR1 and CDR2: WSHSY and SAAADI. This chain's CDR3 is CASSDRGDRGGTEAFF. The CDR3 DNA is TGCGCCAGCAGTGATAGGGGGGACAGGGGCGGGACTGAAGCTTTCTTT.

This chain joins TRBV5-1 and TRBJ2-5, with 9 bases identical to TRBD1. CDR1 is SGHRS and CDR2 is YFSETQ in the germline V gene. CDR3 length equals 14 residues. Trimming cost V 4 bases and J 6 bases; bases outside gene matches: 7. The DNA for the CDR3 is TGCGCCAGCAGCCTGGGACAGGGAAGGAAGACCCAGTACTTC. Encoded protein: CASSLGQGRKTQYF.

V and J are TRBV5-1 and TRBJ1-2; tentative D call: TRBD1 (6 bases). V shed 4 bases and J shed 5 bases, with 12 bases lying between them. The CDR3 loop spans 13 amino acids. Germline loops: CDR1 SGHRS, CDR2 YFSETQ. In DNA, the CDR3 is TGCGCCAGCAGCCCACAGGGTGGGTATGGCTACACCTTC. Protein sequence: CASSPQGGYGYTF.

The chain combines TRBV18 with TRBJ2-5, with 8 nucleotides matching TRBD2. Germline V gene lookup returns CDR1 KGHSH and CDR2 LQKENI. J gave up 1 base and V 1 base, and 5 bases lay outside the gene matches. This CDR3 spans 16 amino acids. In DNA, the CDR3 is TGTGCCAGCTCACCACGAGGCGGGGGGCTCCAAGAGACCCAGTACTTC. It translates to CASSPRGGGLQETQYF. The full variable domain, rest sourced from reference TRBV18 and TRBJ2-5, is NAGVMQNPRHLVRRRGQEARLRCSPMKGHSHVYWYRQLPEEGLKFMVYLQKENIIDESGMPKERFSAEFPKEGPSILRIQQVVRGDSAAYFCASSPRGGGLQETQYFGPGTRLLVL.

This rearrangement joins TRBV27 to TRBJ2-7, with 12 bases aligning to TRBD2. CDR1 and CDR2 from the germline V gene are MNHEY and SMNVEV (reference sequence). V trimming: 7 bases; J trimming: 4 bases; junction bases outside the gene matches: 5. This CDR3 comprises 14 residues. The CDR3 DNA reads as TGTGCCAGCATGAGGCTAGCGGGAGGGTACGAGCAGTACGTC. It yields the protein CASMRLAGGYEQYV.

The chain links TRBV2 to TRBJ1-6; unclear D gene. This CDR3 region has 12 residues. Trimming took 6 bases from V and 7 from J, leaving 7 bases between them. Per the germline V gene, CDR1 is SNHLY and CDR2 is FYNNEI. The CDR3 protein is CASRYSNSPLHF. In DNA, the CDR3 is TGTGCCAGCAGATACAGCAATTCACCCCTCCACTTT.

This clone was observed once. This chain's CDR3 is CASSPIRWMSSTDTQYF. In DNA, the CDR3 is TGTGCCAGCAGCCCAATCAGGTGGATGTCTAGCACAGATACGCAGTATTTT. V and J are TRBV7-8 and TRBJ2-3, with D hard to call. The CDR3 contains 17 residues. V dropped 5 bases and J dropped 0 bases, with 18 bases sitting between them. Germline CDR1 and CDR2: SGHVS and FQNEAQ.

The chain carries TRBV10-3 and TRBJ2-6, with 8 bases aligning to TRBD1. The germline CDR1 and CDR2 sequences are ENHRY and SYGVKD. The CDR3 is 19 residues long. After removal of 0 bases from V and 1 base from J, the junction contained 8 bases not matched to a gene. For the CDR3, the DNA is TGTGCCATCAGTGAGTCGGGGGCAGGGGGCGCGTCTGGGGCCAACGTCCTGACTTTC. Amino acids: CAISESGAGGASGANVLTF.